The 29 T cell receptor beta chains listed next were all sequenced from one sample in a study of control samples from healthy donors and cancer patients. Here immunoSEQ multiplex PCR was the method, and the copy in TCRdb shows in-frame clones only, minus some. Among tens of thousands of clones listed, around 86% were seen once. The sample was PBMCs. These receptor sequences come from a woman aged 45 to 65 with colorectal cancer.

This chain links TRBV6-1 with TRBJ2-3; TRBD2 might be the D (7 bases). Germline loops: CDR1 MNHNS, CDR2 SASEGT. The length of the CDR3 is 18 residues. The V gene lost 0 bases and the J gene lost 1 base, with 17 bases spanning the gap. The CDR3 loop is CASSEAGGGAPGTDTQYF. Written as DNA, the CDR3 is TGTGCCAGCAGTGAAGCTGGTGGGGGGGCGCCTGGCACAGATACGCAGTATTTT.

The CDR3 is CATRNQGAFEDTQYF. DNA of the CDR3: TGTGCCACCAGGAACCAGGGGGCGTTTGAAGATACGCAGTATTTT. The V call is TRBV15, the J call TRBJ2-3, with TRBD1 identical over 8 bases. The germline CDR1 and CDR2 sequences are LNHNV and YYDKDF (reference sequence). Germline trimming cut 6 bases from V and 5 bases from J; bases unmatched to any gene: 10. The CDR3 totals 15 residues.

The gene calls are TRBV19 and TRBJ2-3, with D unresolved. Germline lookup yields CDR1 LNHDA and CDR2 SQIVND (reference sequence). The CDR3 consists of 15 residues. Trimming took 6 bases from V and 1 from J, leaving 14 bases between them. Written as DNA, the CDR3 is TGTGCCAGTAGCCAGGTCATCCACCGCACAGATACGCAGTATTTT. Protein product: CASSQVIHRTDTQYF. The variable domain in full, completed from reference TRBV19 and TRBJ2-3, reads DGGITQSPKYLFRKEGQNVTLSCEQNLNHDAMYWYRQDPGQGLRLIYYSQIVNDFQKGDIAEGYSVSREKKESFPLTVTSAQKNPTAFYLCASSQVIHRTDTQYFGPGTRLTVL.

This chain connects TRBV27 to TRBJ1-3, with a possible D match to TRBD1 (6 bases). The germline V and J ends were trimmed by 0 bases and 4 bases, with 10 bases remaining between them. CDR1 is MNHEY and CDR2 is SMNVEV in the germline V gene (reference sequence). The CDR3 is 15 residues long. In DNA form, the CDR3 reads TGTGCCAGCAGTTTATCCTCAGGGGTCGGAAACACCATATATTTT. Translating it yields CASSLSSGVGNTIYF.

The chain joins TRBV24-1 to TRBJ2-2; 8 bases map to TRBD2. V lost 1 base and J lost 4; bases outside the gene matches: 4. CDR3 length equals 16 residues. Germline V lookup: CDR1 KGHDR, CDR2 SFDVKD. CDR3 residues: CATSDLSGGVTGELFF. The CDR3 region has the DNA TGTGCCACCAGTGATTTATCCGGGGGGGTCACCGGGGAGCTGTTTTTT.

The chain combines TRBV5-1 with TRBJ2-1; 10 bases map to TRBD1. Germline V gene data show CDR1 as SGHRS and CDR2 as YFSETQ. V dropped 4 bases and J dropped 2; count of bases not matched to a gene: 3. The length of the CDR3 is 15 residues. CDR3 in amino acids: CASSIGTGAYNEQFF. CDR3 coding DNA: TGCGCCAGCAGCATCGGGACAGGGGCCTACAATGAGCAGTTCTTC. The full variable domain, rest sourced from reference TRBV5-1 and TRBJ2-1, is KAGVTQTPRYLIKTRGQQVTLSCSPISGHRSVSWYQQTPGQGLQFLFEYFSETQRNKGNFPGRFSGRQFSNSRSEMNVSTLELGDSALYLCASSIGTGAYNEQFFGPGTRLTVL.

Comment on this clone: Germline is not matched at one junction end, which may reflect a read error. This chain joins TRBV7-2 and TRBJ1-6, with D perhaps TRBD1 (6 bases). In germline, CDR1 is SGHTA, CDR2 FQGNSA. The CDR3 sequence is 13 residues long. The CDR3 loop reads CASSQSRTTGLGF. The CDR3 DNA reads as TGTGCCAGCAGCCAAAGCCGAACGACAGGCCTAGGCTTT.

The chain recombines TRBV9 with TRBJ1-1; TRBD1 agrees at 8 bases. This CDR3 spans 13 amino acids. The V gene end was trimmed by 4 bases and the J gene end by 4 bases; junction bases not matched to a gene: 3. Germline assignment: CDR1 SGDLS and CDR2 YYNGEE. The CDR3 nucleotides are TGTGCCAGCAGCCAGGGGGCTTCCACTGAAGCTTTCTTT. Translating gives CASSQGASTEAFF.

The rearrangement joins TRBV6-2 or TRBV6-3 to TRBJ2-3; D may be TRBD2 (5 bases). Germline CDR1 and CDR2: MNHEY and SVGEGT. The length of the CDR3 is 12 residues. V was cut by 4 bases and J by 3 bases, with 5 bases left in between. This CDR3 reads CASSSGTDTQYF. DNA of the CDR3: TGTGCCAGCAGTTCGGGAACAGATACGCAGTATTTT.

This chain uses TRBV30 with TRBJ1-1; possibly TRBD1 for D (6 bases). Trimming left V 3 bases short and J 4 bases short, with 12 bases between. This CDR3 is built from 13 residues. CDR1 GTSNPN and CDR2 SVGIG come from the germline V gene (reference sequence). CDR3 residues: CAWRNGGGTEAFF. For the CDR3, the DNA is TGTGCCTGGAGAAATGGAGGGGGCACTGAAGCTTTCTTT. Complete variable domain (other parts from reference TRBV30 and TRBJ1-1): SQTIHQWPATLVQPVGSPLSLECTVEGTSNPNLYWYRQAAGRGLQLLFYSVGIGQISSEVPQNLSASRPQDRQFILSSKKLLLSDSGFYLCAWRNGGGTEAFFGQGTRLTVV.

This chain joins TRBV5-1 and TRBJ1-1; no firm D call. Germline values: CDR1 SGHRS, CDR2 YFSETQ. This CDR3 comprises 13 residues. Trimming removed 0 bases from V and 0 bases from J, with 3 bases in between. The CDR3 protein is CASSLGVNTEAFF. The CDR3 DNA is TGCGCCAGCAGCTTGGGGGTGAACACTGAAGCTTTCTTT.

Only one count was recorded for this clone. This chain links TRBV15 with TRBJ2-3; D call uncertain. Trimming removed 1 base from V and 6 bases from J, with 11 bases in between. In germline, CDR1 is LNHNV, CDR2 YYDKDF (reference sequence). This CDR3 spans 14 amino acids. The CDR3 loop is CATSRAALKDTQYF. The CDR3 nucleotides read TGTGCCACCAGCAGAGCTGCCCTGAAGGATACGCAGTATTTT. The full variable domain, completed using reference TRBV15 and TRBJ2-3, is DAMVIQNPRYQVTQFGKPVTLSCSQTLNHNVMYWYQQKSSQAPKLLFHYYDKDFNNEADTPDNFQSRRPNTSFCFLDIRSPGLGDTAMYLCATSRAALKDTQYFGPGTRLTVL.

The chain has TRBV15 and TRBJ1-5; no firm D call. The V gene's germline CDR1 is LNHNV and CDR2 YYDKDF (reference sequence). Trimming removed 6 bases from V and 3 bases from J, with 12 bases in between. The CDR3 has 14 amino acids. The CDR3 reads CATSGVVNNQPQHF. Written as DNA, the CDR3 is TGTGCCACCAGTGGGGTCGTGAACAATCAGCCCCAGCATTTT.

This chain joins TRBV6-5 and TRBJ1-1, with a possible D match to TRBD1 (6 bases). The CDR3 is 14 residues long. V was pared by 7 bases and J by 1 base, with 13 bases between. Germline loops: CDR1 MNHEY, CDR2 SVGAGI. CDR3 protein: CASTMGQRNTEAFF. CDR3 DNA: TGTGCCAGCACCATGGGACAACGGAACACTGAAGCTTTCTTT.

This clone occurred a few times. The chain is built from TRBV19 and TRBJ2-1; TRBD2 aligns across 9 bases. With 6 bases clipped from V and 3 bases from J, the junction kept 12 bases outside the gene matches. This CDR3 contains 17 residues. CDR1 is LNHDA, CDR2 SQIVND, per germline (reference sequence). The DNA of the CDR3 is TGTGCCAGTAGCCCATTTCCAAGCGGGGGGAACTACAATGAGCAGTTCTTC. This encodes CASSPFPSGGNYNEQFF. Drawing the rest from reference TRBV19 and TRBJ2-1, the complete variable domain is DGGITQSPKYLFRKEGQNVTLSCEQNLNHDAMYWYRQDPGQGLRLIYYSQIVNDFQKGDIAEGYSVSREKKESFPLTVTSAQKNPTAFYLCASSPFPSGGNYNEQFFGPGTRLTVL.

The chain recombines TRBV6-6 with TRBJ1-1, with 7 bases that match TRBD1. Germline CDR1 reads MNHNY; CDR2 reads SVGAGI (reference sequence). There are 17 residues in the CDR3. Trimming removed 5 bases from V and 0 bases from J; junction bases left unmatched: 12. This chain's CDR3 is CASSPGTAALMNTEAFF. The CDR3 DNA reads as TGTGCCAGCAGTCCCGGGACAGCTGCCCTCATGAACACTGAAGCTTTCTTT.

The gene calls are TRBV7-2 and TRBJ2-1, with D possibly being TRBD2 (5 bases). Germline-derived CDR1 and CDR2 are SGHTA and FQGNSA. The V end was cut by 1 base, the J end by 6 bases, with 13 bases between. This CDR3 region has 15 residues. CDR3 in DNA: TGTGCCAGCAGCTTAGATCGGGCGGGCTTCAATGAGCAGTTCTTC. Amino acids: CASSLDRAGFNEQFF.

This clone has more than one count but fewer than ten. DNA for the CDR3: TGCGCCAGCAGCCCTATCGGCCTAAGCACAGATACGCAGTATTTT. This codes for CASSPIGLSTDTQYF. The gene calls are TRBV5-1 and TRBJ2-3, with D unresolved. CDR1 and CDR2 from the germline V gene are SGHRS and YFSETQ. This CDR3 has 15 amino acids. V lost 4 bases and J lost 0, with 12 bases in between.

The chain joins TRBV28 to TRBJ1-2; D is ambiguous. V was shortened by 1 base and J by 0 bases, with 9 bases between the two germline ends. This CDR3 contains 15 residues. Germline values: CDR1 MDHEN, CDR2 SYDVKM. The CDR3 spells CASSLSPATNYGYTF. The CDR3 nucleotides read TGTGCCAGCAGTTTATCCCCGGCCACTAACTATGGCTACACCTTC.

The chain links TRBV10-3 to TRBJ2-2; D remains unclear. Germline assignment: CDR1 ENHRY and CDR2 SYGVKD. The V and J ends lost 0 bases and 2 bases respectively, with 10 bases between them. This CDR3 has 16 residues. The CDR3 here is CAISESRRPNTGELFF. The CDR3 nucleotides are TGTGCCATCAGTGAGTCGAGACGGCCCAACACCGGGGAGCTGTTTTTT.

This chain links TRBV4-3 with TRBJ1-2, with D perhaps matching TRBD1 (6 bases). V was shortened by 0 bases and J by 3 bases, with 14 bases between the two germline ends. Germline-derived CDR1 and CDR2 are LGHNA and YSLEER. This CDR3 is built from 16 residues. CDR3 nucleotides: TGCGCCAGCAGCCAAGATTATCAGGGGAATGACTATGGCTACACCTTC. Its translation: CASSQDYQGNDYGYTF.

This rearrangement joins TRBV4-1 to TRBJ2-3; D gene uncertain. Trimming removed 1 base from V and 3 bases from J, with 14 bases in between. The CDR3 has 16 residues. The germline gives CDR1 MGHRA, CDR2 YSYEKL. For the CDR3, the DNA is TGCGCCAGCAGCCAAGGTGGGGTGCTCCAGACAGATACGCAGTATTTT. It is translated as CASSQGGVLQTDTQYF.

This chain uses TRBV6-6 with TRBJ1-2; TRBD1 agrees at 9 bases. The length of the CDR3 is 13 residues. The V segment lost 6 bases and the J segment 8 bases; nucleotides outside the gene matches: 7. The germline gives CDR1 MNHNY, CDR2 SVGAGI (reference sequence). In DNA, the CDR3 is TGTGCCAGCAGGGGACAGGGACGCGGCGGCTACACCTTC. Translated, it gives CASRGQGRGGYTF.

The chain carries TRBV5-6 and TRBJ2-1; 7 bases are shared with TRBD1. The CDR3 sequence is 17 residues long. In germline, CDR1 is SGHDT, CDR2 YYEEEE. V dropped 4 bases and J dropped 5; count of bases not matched to a gene: 15. CDR3 sequence reads: CASSPRTHRDSNNEQFF. The CDR3 DNA follows: TGTGCCAGCAGCCCTAGAACGCACCGGGACAGCAACAATGAGCAGTTCTTC.

V gene TRBV14 combines with J gene TRBJ1-2; D gene ambiguous. V lost 0 bases, J lost 2 bases, and 1 base lay in between. Germline CDR1 reads SGHDN; CDR2 reads FVKESK. The CDR3 contains 12 residues. The CDR3 region has the DNA TGTGCCAGCAGCCAAGAGAACTATGGCTACACCTTC. Encoded protein: CASSQENYGYTF. The full variable domain, completed using reference TRBV14 and TRBJ1-2, is EAGVTQFPSHSVIEKGQTVTLRCDPISGHDNLYWYRRVMGKEIKFLLHFVKESKQDESGMPNNRFLAERTGGTYSTLKVQPAELEDSGVYFCASSQENYGYTFGSGTRLTVV.

The V call is TRBV10-3, the J call TRBJ2-3; 10 nucleotides match TRBD1. V gave up 6 bases and J gave up 1 base; unmatched junction bases: 4. Germline V gene data show CDR1 as ENHRY and CDR2 as SYGVKD. This CDR3 is 15 amino acids long. The CDR3 DNA follows: TGTGCCATCAGCACCGGGACAGGGGGCACAGATACGCAGTATTTT. Amino acids: CAISTGTGGTDTQYF.

The rearrangement links TRBV6-5 to TRBJ2-1; no clear D. CDR1 is MNHEY, CDR2 SVGAGI, per germline. With 2 bases removed from V and 6 bases from J, the gap between germline ends came to 8 bases. The CDR3 extends over 13 amino acids. CDR3: CASSYRQINEQFF. Here the CDR3 DNA reads TGTGCCAGCAGTTACAGGCAAATCAATGAGCAGTTCTTC.

The gene calls are TRBV7-9 and TRBJ1-2; weak D call: TRBD1 (5 bases). V was clipped by 4 bases and J by 8 bases, with 17 bases between them. CDR1 and CDR2 from the germline V gene are SEHNR and FQNEAQ (reference sequence). This CDR3 spans 14 amino acids. In DNA, the CDR3 is TGTGCCAGCAGCTGGCCGGGACGCCTTTTAGGCTACACCTTC. Its protein product is CASSWPGRLLGYTF.

This rearrangement joins TRBV24-1 to TRBJ1-2; D not resolved. Trimming stripped 4 bases from V and 0 bases from J, with 8 bases between. The germline V gene encodes CDR1 KGHDR and CDR2 SFDVKD. CDR3 length: 14 residues. The CDR3: CATSEPGTNYGYTF. CDR3 nucleotide sequence: TGTGCCACCAGTGAGCCGGGGACTAACTATGGCTACACCTTC.